The 6 T cell receptor beta chains reported below all come from one sample, sequenced in a study of blood T cell repertoires in COVID-19. Repertoires were generated with immunoSEQ multiplex PCR, while TCRdb's copy carries only in-frame clones and drops some. The table records 250,000 to 400,000 clones, around 85% of them present only once. The specimen sequenced was PBMCs or T cells enriched from blood (not recorded which). The receptors shown here come from a woman under 40 who had been exposed to COVID-19.

The CDR3 loop is CASRDYYNEQFF. The CDR3 nucleotides are TGTGCCAGCAGGGACTACTACAATGAGCAGTTCTTC. The chain employs TRBV25-1 and TRBJ2-1, with D tentatively TRBD2 (6 bases). Germline loops: CDR1 MGHDK, CDR2 SYGVNS. The CDR3 covers 12 residues. V was clipped by 6 bases and J by 3 bases, with 6 bases between them. The full variable domain, in which reference TRBV25-1 and TRBJ2-1 provide the parts outside the CDR3, is EADIYQTPRYLVIGTGKKITLECSQTMGHDKMYWYQQDPGMELHLIHYSYGVNSTEKGDLSSESTVSRIRTEHFPLTLESARPSHTSQYLCASRDYYNEQFFGPGTRLTVL.

V usage is TRBV3-1 (or the pseudogene TRBV3-2) and J usage is TRBJ2-3; 12 bases are a match to TRBD2. The CDR3 has 15 residues. V dropped 1 base and J dropped 10; count of bases not matched to a gene: 6. Per the germline V gene, CDR1 is LGHDT and CDR2 is YNNKEL (reference sequence). The CDR3 nucleotides read TGTGCCAGCAGCCAAGGGACTAGCGGGGTCGGAGCGCAGTATTTT. Protein product: CASSQGTSGVGAQYF.

This clone was detected only once. The chain has TRBV7-3 and TRBJ2-1; 9 nucleotides agree with TRBD2. Germline V gives CDR1 SGHTA, CDR2 FQGTGA. The J segment lost 2 bases and the V segment lost 3 bases, leaving 2 bases of the junction unmatched. The CDR3 length is 15 residues. The CDR3 coding sequence is TGTGCCAGCAGCTTCAAGCGGGGGGCCTACAATGAGCAGTTCTTC. Translation gives CASSFKRGAYNEQFF.

This clone turned up a few times. The chain combines TRBV7-9 with TRBJ1-3; 10 bases are shared with TRBD1. Losses at the gene ends were 6 bases for V and 4 bases for J; bases not matched to a gene: 9. CDR1 and CDR2 (germline): SEHNR, FQNEAQ (reference sequence). The CDR3 spans 16 residues. The CDR3 DNA sequence: TGTGCCAGCAGGCGGGCCGGGACAGGGGTAGGAAACACCATATATTTT. Amino acid sequence: CASRRAGTGVGNTIYF. The full variable domain, with the rest looked up from reference TRBV7-9 and TRBJ1-3, is DTGVSQNPRHKITKRGQNVTFRCDPISEHNRLYWYRQTLGQGPEFLTYFQNEAQLEKSRLLSDRFSAERPKGSFSTLEIQRTEQGDSAMYLCASRRAGTGVGNTIYFGEGSWLTVV.

There are a few counts of this clone. The J gene is TRBJ1-1, the V gene TRBV27; maybe TRBD1 (5 bases). Germline values: CDR1 MNHEY, CDR2 SMNVEV (reference sequence). The germline V and J ends were trimmed by 6 bases and 4 bases, with 12 bases remaining between them. The CDR3 is 13 amino acids. Here the CDR3 DNA reads TGTGCCAGCAGCCTCAGGGAGGGCACTGAAGCTTTCTTT. Translated, it gives CASSLREGTEAFF.

The chain is built from TRBV30 and TRBJ2-1; 11 nucleotides line up with TRBD1. V was pared by 0 bases and J by 6 bases, with 7 bases of the junction left unmatched. CDR1 and CDR2 (germline): GTSNPN, SVGIG (reference sequence). CDR3 length: 16 residues. The CDR3 sequence is CAWSVRTGGGSNEQFF. CDR3 nucleotide sequence: TGTGCCTGGAGTGTAAGGACAGGGGGCGGGAGCAATGAGCAGTTCTTC.